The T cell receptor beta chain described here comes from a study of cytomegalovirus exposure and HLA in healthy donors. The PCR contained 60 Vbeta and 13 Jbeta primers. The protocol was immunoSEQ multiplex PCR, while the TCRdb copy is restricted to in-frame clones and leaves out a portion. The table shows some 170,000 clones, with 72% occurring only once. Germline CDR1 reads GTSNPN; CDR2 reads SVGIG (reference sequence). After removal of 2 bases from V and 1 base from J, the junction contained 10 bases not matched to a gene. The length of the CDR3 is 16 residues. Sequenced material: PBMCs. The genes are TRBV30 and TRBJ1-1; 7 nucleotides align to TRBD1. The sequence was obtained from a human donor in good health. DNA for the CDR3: TGTGCCTGGAGTAAGGACAGGCGTCGGAAGAACACTGAAGCTTTCTTT. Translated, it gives CAWSKDRRRKNTEAFF.